The entry that follows covers one T cell receptor beta chain sequence. This entry comes from a study of low-dose radiotherapy and immunotherapy resistance in tumors. Study at large: At a dose of 200 mg/m2, intravenous cyclophosphamide was given every two weeks, one day before radiation and immunotherapy.

First-strand cDNA relied on TRAV- and TRBV-specific primers spanning alpha and beta chains. It was with a constant-region primer and a V-primer adapter that TCRs were amplified over approximately 18 PCR cycles. Amplification of isolated mRNA was accomplished via in vitro transcription. Using its own MiXCR run on the reads, TCRdb lists one record per CDR3 protein. The sample holds some 57,000 distinct CDR3 sequences; approximately 25% are singletons and the top ten take under 6.5%. Germline V gives CDR1 MNHNY, CDR2 SVGAGI (reference sequence). The CDR3 is 16 residues long. Trimming removed 5 bases from V and 2 bases from J; junction bases left unmatched: 7. Noted time point: before trial treatment. Patients qualified if they had advanced solid tumors that lacked tumor-infiltrating lymphocytes.

The TCR sequence derives from a male donor with prostate cancer. This chain links TRBV6-6 with TRBJ1-5; 9 positions match TRBD1. Sequencing used PBMCs, obtained before treatment. CDR3 sequence reads: CASSGTGGRGNQPQHF. CDR3 bases: TGTGCCAGCAGTGGCACAGGGGGCAGGGGCAATCAGCCCCAGCATTTT.